This T cell receptor (beta chain) was captured by sequencing in a study of OX40 agonist ivuxolimab in advanced cancers. Findings and limits, study-wide: Clonal expansion was seen in CD4+ and CD8+ blood T cells by week 6 at 0.1 to 3.0 mg/kg.

This CDR3 has 15 amino acids. The germline V and J ends were trimmed by 2 bases and 5 bases, with 15 bases remaining between them. Germline V gives CDR1 SEHNR, CDR2 FQNEAQ (reference sequence). Measured with immunoSEQ multiplex PCR; TCRdb has only the in-frame clones, and not every one. Of around 43,000 clones detected, 86% appear once; the ten largest clones hold around 13%. Comments on this clone: Its antigen is unknown.

The input for sequencing was CD4+ or CD8+ T cells sorted from blood, taken in a trial of the OX40 agonist ivuxolimab. This sequence joins TRBV7-9 and TRBJ2-5, with D possibly matching TRBD2 (6 bases). The receptor comes from an adult with an advanced solid tumor such as melanoma, head and neck, liver or kidney cancer. In nucleotides, the CDR3 is TGTGCCAGCAGCTTATACGGGGGAGTCGGGGAGACCCAGTACTTC. Protein: CASSLYGGVGETQYF.